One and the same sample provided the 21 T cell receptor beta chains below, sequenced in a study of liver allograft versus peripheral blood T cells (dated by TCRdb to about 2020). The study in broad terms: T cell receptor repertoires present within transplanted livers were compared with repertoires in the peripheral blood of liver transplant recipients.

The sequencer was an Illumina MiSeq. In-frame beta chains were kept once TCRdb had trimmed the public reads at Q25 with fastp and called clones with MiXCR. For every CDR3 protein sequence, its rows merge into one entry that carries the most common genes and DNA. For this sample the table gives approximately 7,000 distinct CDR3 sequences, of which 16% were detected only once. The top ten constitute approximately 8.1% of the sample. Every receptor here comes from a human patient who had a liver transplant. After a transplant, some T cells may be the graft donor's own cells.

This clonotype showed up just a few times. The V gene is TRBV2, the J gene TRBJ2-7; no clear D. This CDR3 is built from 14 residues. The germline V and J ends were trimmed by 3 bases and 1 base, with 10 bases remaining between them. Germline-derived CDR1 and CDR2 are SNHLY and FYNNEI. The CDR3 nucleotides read TGTGCCAGCAGTGACAGGCCCTCGTCCTACGAGCAGTACTTC. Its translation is CASSDRPSSYEQYF. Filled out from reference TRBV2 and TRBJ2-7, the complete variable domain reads EPEVTQTPSHQVTQMGQEVILRCVPISNHLYFYWYRQILGQKVEFLVSFYNNEISEKSEIFDDQFSVERPDGSNFTLKIRSTKLEDSAMYFCASSDRPSSYEQYFGPGTRLTVT.

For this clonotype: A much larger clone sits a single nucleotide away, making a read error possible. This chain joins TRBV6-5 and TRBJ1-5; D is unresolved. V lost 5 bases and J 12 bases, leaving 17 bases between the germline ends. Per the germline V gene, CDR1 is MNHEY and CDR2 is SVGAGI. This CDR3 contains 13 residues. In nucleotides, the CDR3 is TGTGCCAGCAGTCTCCAACGGCCCGGGCTCCAGCATTTT. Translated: CASSLQRPGLQHF.

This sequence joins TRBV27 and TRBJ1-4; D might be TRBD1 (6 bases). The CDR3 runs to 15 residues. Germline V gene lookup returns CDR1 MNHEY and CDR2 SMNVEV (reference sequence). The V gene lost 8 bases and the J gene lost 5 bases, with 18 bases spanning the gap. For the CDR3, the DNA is TGTGCCAGCGGGTTCAGGGGAAGAAGGAATGAAAAACTGTTTTTT. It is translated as CASGFRGRRNEKLFF.

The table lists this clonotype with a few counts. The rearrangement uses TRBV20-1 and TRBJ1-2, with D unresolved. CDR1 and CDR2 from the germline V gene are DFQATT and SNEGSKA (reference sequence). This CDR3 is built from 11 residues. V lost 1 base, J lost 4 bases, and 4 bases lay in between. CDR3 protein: CSARVPYGYTF. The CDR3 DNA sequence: TGCAGTGCTAGAGTTCCCTATGGCTACACCTTC.

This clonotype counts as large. The CDR3 nucleotides read TGTGCCAGCAGTCCTCCCTATCAGCCCCAGCATTTT. It translates to CASSPPYQPQHF. The chain joins TRBV28 to TRBJ1-5; the D is unclear. Germline V gene sequence: CDR1 MDHEN, CDR2 SYDVKM. The CDR3 sequence is 12 residues long. Trimming removed 5 bases at V and 5 bases at J, with 7 bases between.

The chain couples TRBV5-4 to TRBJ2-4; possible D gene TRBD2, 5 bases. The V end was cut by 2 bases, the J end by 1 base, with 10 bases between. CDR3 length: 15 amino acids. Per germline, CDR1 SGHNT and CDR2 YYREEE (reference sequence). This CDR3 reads CASSFGGLAKNIQYF. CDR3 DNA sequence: TGTGCCAGCAGCTTCGGAGGTCTCGCCAAAAACATTCAGTACTTC.

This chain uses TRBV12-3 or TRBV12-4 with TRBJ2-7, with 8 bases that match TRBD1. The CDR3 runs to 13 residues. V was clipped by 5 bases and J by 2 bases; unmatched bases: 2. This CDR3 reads CASSRTGTYEQYF. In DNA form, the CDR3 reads TGTGCCAGCAGTCGGACAGGGACCTACGAGCAGTACTTC.

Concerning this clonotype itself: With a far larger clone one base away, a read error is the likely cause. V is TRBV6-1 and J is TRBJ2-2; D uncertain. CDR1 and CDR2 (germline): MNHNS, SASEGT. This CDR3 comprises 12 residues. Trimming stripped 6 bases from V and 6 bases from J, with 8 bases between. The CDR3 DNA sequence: TGTGCCAGCAGACGACGCTCCGGGGAGCTGTTTTTT. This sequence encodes CASRRRSGELFF.

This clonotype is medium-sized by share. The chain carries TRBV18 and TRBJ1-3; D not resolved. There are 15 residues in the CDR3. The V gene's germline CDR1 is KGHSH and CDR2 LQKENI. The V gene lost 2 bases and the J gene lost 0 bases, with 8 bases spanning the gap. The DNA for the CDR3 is TGTGCCAGCTCACCAACGGTTAGCTCTGGAAACACCATATATTTT. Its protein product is CASSPTVSSGNTIYF. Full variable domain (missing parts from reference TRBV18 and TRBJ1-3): NAGVMQNPRHLVRRRGQEARLRCSPMKGHSHVYWYRQLPEEGLKFMVYLQKENIIDESGMPKERFSAEFPKEGPSILRIQQVVRGDSAAYFCASSPTVSSGNTIYFGEGSWLTVV.

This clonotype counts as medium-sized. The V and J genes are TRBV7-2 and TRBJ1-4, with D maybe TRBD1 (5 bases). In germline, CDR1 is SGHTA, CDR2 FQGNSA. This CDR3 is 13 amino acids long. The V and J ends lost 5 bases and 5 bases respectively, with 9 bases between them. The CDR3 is CASSQRGNEKLFF. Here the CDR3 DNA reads TGTGCCAGCAGCCAAAGGGGAAATGAAAAACTGTTTTTT.

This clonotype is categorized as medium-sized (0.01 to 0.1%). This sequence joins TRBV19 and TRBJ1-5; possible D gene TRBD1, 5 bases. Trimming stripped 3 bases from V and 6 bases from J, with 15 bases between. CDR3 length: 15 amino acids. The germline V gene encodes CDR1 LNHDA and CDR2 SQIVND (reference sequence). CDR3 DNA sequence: TGTGCCAGTAGTATCGGGCAGGGCAGAGGTCAGCCCCAGCATTTT. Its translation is CASSIGQGRGQPQHF.

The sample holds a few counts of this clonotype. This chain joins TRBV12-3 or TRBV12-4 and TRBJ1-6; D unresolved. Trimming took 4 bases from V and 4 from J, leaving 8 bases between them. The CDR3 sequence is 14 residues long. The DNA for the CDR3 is TGTGCCAGCAGTTCGGGATCGTATAATTCACCCCTCCACTTT. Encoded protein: CASSSGSYNSPLHF.

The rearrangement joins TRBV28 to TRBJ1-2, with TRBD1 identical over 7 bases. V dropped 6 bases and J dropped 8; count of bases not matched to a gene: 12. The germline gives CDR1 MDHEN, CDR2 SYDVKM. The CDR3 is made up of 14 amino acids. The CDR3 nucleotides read TGTGCCAGCAGCCTCGGACAGGCCTCGGGGGGCTACACCTTC. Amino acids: CASSLGQASGGYTF.

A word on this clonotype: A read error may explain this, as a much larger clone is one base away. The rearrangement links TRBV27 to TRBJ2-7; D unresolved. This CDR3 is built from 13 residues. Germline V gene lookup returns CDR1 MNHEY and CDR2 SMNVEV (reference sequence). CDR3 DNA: TGTACCAGCAGTCCCGGCACCCTCTACGAGCAGTACTTC. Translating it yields CTSSPGTLYEQYF.

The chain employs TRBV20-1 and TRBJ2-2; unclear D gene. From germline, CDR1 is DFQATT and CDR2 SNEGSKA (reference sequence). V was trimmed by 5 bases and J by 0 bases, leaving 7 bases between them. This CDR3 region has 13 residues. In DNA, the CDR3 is TGCAGTGCTCTGTTCGCGAACACCGGGGAGCTGTTTTTT. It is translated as CSALFANTGELFF.

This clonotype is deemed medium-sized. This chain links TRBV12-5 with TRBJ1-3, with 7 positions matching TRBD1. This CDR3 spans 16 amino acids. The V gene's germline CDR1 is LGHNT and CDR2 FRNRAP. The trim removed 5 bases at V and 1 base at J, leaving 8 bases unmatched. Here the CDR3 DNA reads TGTGCTAGTGGTACGACGACAGGGTTTTCTGGAAACACCATATATTTT. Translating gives CASGTTTGFSGNTIYF.

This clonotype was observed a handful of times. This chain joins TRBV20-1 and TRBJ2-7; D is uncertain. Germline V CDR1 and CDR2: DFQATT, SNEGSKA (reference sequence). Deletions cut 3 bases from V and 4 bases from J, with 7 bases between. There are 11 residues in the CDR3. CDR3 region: CSARKDYEQYF. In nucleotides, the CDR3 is TGCAGTGCTAGGAAGGATTACGAGCAGTACTTC.

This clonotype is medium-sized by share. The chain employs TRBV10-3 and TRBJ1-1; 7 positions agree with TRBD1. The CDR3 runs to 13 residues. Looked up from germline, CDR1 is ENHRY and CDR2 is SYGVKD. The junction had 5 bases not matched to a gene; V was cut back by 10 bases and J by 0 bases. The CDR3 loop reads CATLQGMNTEAFF. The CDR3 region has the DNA TGTGCCACCCTACAGGGGATGAACACTGAAGCTTTCTTT.

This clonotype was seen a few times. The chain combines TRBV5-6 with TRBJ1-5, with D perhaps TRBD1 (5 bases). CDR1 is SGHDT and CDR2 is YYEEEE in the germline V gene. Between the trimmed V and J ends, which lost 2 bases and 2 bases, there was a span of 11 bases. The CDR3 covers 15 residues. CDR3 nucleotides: TGTGCCAGCAGCTTATTGGGGGTCGGCAATCAGCCCCAGCATTTT. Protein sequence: CASSLLGVGNQPQHF. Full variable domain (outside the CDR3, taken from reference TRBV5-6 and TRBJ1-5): DAGVTQSPTHLIKTRGQQVTLRCSPKSGHDTVSWYQQALGQGPQFIFQYYEEEERQRGNFPDRFSGHQFPNYSSELNVNALLLGDSALYLCASSLLGVGNQPQHFGDGTRLSIL.

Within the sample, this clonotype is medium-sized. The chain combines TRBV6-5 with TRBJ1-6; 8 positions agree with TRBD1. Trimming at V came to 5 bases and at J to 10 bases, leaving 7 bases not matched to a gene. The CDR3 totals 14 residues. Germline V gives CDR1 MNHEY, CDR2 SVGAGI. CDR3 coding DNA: TGTGCCAGCAGTCGTCAGGGGGCTGGATCACCCCTCCACTTT. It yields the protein CASSRQGAGSPLHF.

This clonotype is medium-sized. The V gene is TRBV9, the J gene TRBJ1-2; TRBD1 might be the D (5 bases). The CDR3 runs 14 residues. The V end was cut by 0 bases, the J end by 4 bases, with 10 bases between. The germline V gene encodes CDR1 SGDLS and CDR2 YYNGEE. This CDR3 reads CASSVEGMGYGYTF. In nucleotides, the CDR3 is TGTGCCAGCAGCGTAGAGGGGATGGGCTATGGCTACACCTTC.